A single T cell receptor (beta chain) is shown here with its context. Its antigen is not identified. A universal primer site was incorporated via template switching, and the cDNA contained unique molecular identifiers. Each CDR3 protein gets one entry after TCRdb re-called the 5' RACE reads with MiXCR. The data show approximately 220,000 distinct CDR3 sequences, with about a tenth seen just once and about 5.5% held by the top ten. The sample belongs to a study of identical twins. The study, taken as a whole, reports: Within twin pairs, the out-of-frame alpha sequences they shared showed excess low generation probability. Findings depended on cross-sectional statistics rather than tracking the same donors.

The CDR3 is 16 residues long. Germline V gene data show CDR1 as SGHAT and CDR2 as FQNNGV. V was clipped by 5 bases and J by 2 bases; unmatched bases: 10. The sequencing sample was made of memory (CD45RO+) T cells sorted from blood. This sequence joins TRBV11-2 and TRBJ2-7, with 9 bases lining up with TRBD1. The sequence was obtained from a young woman in good health. The DNA of the CDR3 is TGTGCCAGCAGCGTGGGGCCTAGACAGGGGGCCTACGAGCAGTACTTC. This translates into CASSVGPRQGAYEQYF.